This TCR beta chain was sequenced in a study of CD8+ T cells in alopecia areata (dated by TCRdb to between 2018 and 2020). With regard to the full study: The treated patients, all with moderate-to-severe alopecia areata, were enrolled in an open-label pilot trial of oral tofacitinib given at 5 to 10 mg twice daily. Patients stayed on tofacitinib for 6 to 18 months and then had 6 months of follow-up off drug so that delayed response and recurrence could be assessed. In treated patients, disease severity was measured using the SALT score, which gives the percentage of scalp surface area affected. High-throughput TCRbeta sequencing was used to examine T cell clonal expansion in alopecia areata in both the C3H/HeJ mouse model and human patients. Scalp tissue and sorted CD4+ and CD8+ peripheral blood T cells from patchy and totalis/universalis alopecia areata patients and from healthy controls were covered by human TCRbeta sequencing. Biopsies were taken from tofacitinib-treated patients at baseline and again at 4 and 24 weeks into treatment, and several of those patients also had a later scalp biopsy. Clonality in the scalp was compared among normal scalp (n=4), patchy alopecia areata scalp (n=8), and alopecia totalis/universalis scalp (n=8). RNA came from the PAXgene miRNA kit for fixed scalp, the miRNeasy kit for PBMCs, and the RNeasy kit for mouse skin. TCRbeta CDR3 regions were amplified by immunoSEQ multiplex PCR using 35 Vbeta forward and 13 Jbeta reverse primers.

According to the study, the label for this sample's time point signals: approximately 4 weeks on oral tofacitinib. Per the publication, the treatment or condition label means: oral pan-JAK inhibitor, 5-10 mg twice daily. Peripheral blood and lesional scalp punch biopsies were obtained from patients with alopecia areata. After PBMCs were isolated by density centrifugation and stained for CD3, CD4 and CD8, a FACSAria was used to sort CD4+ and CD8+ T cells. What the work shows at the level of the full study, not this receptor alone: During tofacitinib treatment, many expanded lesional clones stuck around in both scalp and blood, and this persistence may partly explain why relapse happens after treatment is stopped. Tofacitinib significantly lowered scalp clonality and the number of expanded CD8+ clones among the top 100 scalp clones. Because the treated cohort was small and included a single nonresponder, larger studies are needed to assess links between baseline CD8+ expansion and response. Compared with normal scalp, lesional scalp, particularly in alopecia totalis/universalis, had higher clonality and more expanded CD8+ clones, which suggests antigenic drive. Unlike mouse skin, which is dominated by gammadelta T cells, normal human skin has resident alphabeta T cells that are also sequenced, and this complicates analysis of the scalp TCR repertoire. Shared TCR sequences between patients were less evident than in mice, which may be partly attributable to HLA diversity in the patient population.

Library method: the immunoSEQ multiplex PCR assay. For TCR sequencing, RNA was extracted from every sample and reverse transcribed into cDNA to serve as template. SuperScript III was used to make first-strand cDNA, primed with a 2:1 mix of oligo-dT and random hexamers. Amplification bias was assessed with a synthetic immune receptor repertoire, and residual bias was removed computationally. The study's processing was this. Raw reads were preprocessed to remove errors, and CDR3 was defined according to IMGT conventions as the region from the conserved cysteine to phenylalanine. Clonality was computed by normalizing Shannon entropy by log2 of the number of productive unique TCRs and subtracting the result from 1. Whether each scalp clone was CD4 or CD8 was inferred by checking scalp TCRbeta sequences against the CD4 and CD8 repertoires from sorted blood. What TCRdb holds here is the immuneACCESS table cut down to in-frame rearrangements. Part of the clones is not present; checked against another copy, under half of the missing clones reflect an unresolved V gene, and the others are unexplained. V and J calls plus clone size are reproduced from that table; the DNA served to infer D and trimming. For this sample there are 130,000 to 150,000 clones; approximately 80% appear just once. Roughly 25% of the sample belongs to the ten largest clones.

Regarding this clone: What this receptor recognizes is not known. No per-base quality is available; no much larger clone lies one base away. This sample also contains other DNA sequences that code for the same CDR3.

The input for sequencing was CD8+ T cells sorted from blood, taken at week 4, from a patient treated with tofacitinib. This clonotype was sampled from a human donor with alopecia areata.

The nucleotides are TGTGCCAGCAGTTCGTCCGGGGAGCTGTTTTTT. Protein translation: CASSSSGELFF. Here the chain combines TRBV27 and TRBJ2-2; the D gene is unclear. From its cysteine to its phenylalanine, the CDR3 spans 11 amino acids. The retained sequence is limited to the CDR3, 33 bases, with the frame set at the first base. CDR1 is given as MNHEY and CDR2 as SMNVEV, both from the germline V gene (reference sequence). The V end loses 4 bases and the J end loses 6 bases, and a stretch of 3 bases separates them.